The clone carrying this TCR beta chain was seen a single time. Here immunoSEQ multiplex PCR was the method, and the copy in TCRdb shows in-frame clones only, minus some. The repertoire holds fewer than 850,000 clones, roughly 78% seen once, with about 2% in the top ten. The CDR3 contains 15 residues. In germline, CDR1 is SGHNT, CDR2 YYREEE (reference sequence). V lost 4 bases and J 1 base, leaving 14 bases between the germline ends. These data come from a study of shared clonotypes between healthy human individuals. The TCR sequence derives from a woman younger than 45 in good health. The chain is built from TRBV5-4 and TRBJ1-1; D uncertain. The specimen was memory CD4+ T cells sorted from blood. Documented subset: CD45RA-negative fraction. The CDR3 bases are TGTGCCAGCAGCCTAAAGACCCCGTGGAACACTGAAGCTTTCTTT. Translation gives CASSLKTPWNTEAFF.